This entry lists 21 T cell receptor beta chains sequenced from one sample in a study of T cells after yellow fever vaccination. TCRdb re-called the 5' RACE reads with MiXCR, one entry per CDR3 protein. The repertoire consists of about 32,000 distinct CDR3 sequences, with 5% to 8.5% occurring once and the leading ten covering 20% to 25%. The source material was PBMCs, either bulk or a sorted T-cell subset (CD4+, CD8+, memory, or dextramer-sorted; not recorded which), sampled on the day of the first yellow fever vaccination. All receptors derive from a man aged 18 to 29 who received the YFV17D yellow fever vaccine.

The table lists this clonotype with many counts. This chain links TRBV9 with TRBJ2-5; a weak D match, TRBD2 (6 bases). This CDR3 contains 14 residues. Germline V lookup: CDR1 SGDLS, CDR2 YYNGEE. Trimming took off 3 bases at V and 7 bases at J, with 16 bases between the two ends. The CDR3 DNA is TGTGCCAGCAGCGAAGGAGGGACCCTAGGGACCCAGTACTTC. This sequence encodes CASSEGGTLGTQYF.

Ten or more counts support this clonotype. This rearrangement joins TRBV20-1 to TRBJ1-5, with D unclear. The germline V and J ends were trimmed by 5 bases and 2 bases, with 7 bases remaining between them. There are 12 residues in the CDR3. Germline lookup yields CDR1 DFQATT and CDR2 SNEGSKA (reference sequence). In nucleotides, the CDR3 is TGCAGTGCTGTCCAGGGCAATCAGCCCCAGCATTTT. This sequence encodes CSAVQGNQPQHF.

This clonotype was seen once. A much larger clonotype is one base distant, so this may be a read error. CDR3 sequence reads: CASRGVREVETQYF. CDR3 in DNA: TGTGCCAGCAGGGGGGTCAGGGAGGTAGAGACCCAGTACTTC. V and J are TRBV6-2 or TRBV6-3 and TRBJ2-5; D possibly corresponds to TRBD2 (6 bases). With 6 bases removed from V and 4 bases from J, the gap between germline ends came to 15 bases. CDR1 and CDR2 from the germline V gene are MNHEY and SVGEGT. This CDR3 contains 14 residues.

This chain uses TRBV12-5 with TRBJ1-5; D is undetermined. The CDR3 totals 15 residues. Germline CDR1 is LGHNT and CDR2 is FRNRAP. Trimming took off 7 bases at V and 1 base at J, with 14 bases between the two ends. CDR3 bases: TGTGCTAGTGCCCCGGACGGATTAAGCAATCAGCCCCAGCATTTT. The encoded protein is CASAPDGLSNQPQHF. The whole variable domain, remainder taken from reference TRBV12-5 and TRBJ1-5, is DARVTQTPRHKVTEMGQEVTMRCQPILGHNTVFWYRQTMMQGLELLAYFRNRAPLDDSGMPKDRFSAEMPDATLATLKIQPSEPRDSAVYFCASAPDGLSNQPQHFGDGTRLSIL.

The chain employs TRBV7-8 and TRBJ2-5, with D perhaps being TRBD1 or TRBD2 (6 bases each). Germline lookup yields CDR1 SGHVS and CDR2 FQNEAQ. The length of the CDR3 is 15 residues. The ends were cut back, 4 bases at V and 1 base at J, with 13 bases in the middle. The CDR3 sequence: CASSWGAGRQETQYF. In nucleotides, the CDR3 is TGTGCCAGCAGCTGGGGGGCGGGGCGCCAAGAGACCCAGTACTTC.

This clonotype was recorded at least ten times. J is TRBJ2-7 and V is TRBV20-1; weak D call: TRBD1 (5 bases). The CDR3 length is 14 residues. The germline gives CDR1 DFQATT, CDR2 SNEGSKA (reference sequence). The germline V and J ends were trimmed by 4 bases and 6 bases, with 19 bases remaining between them. DNA of the CDR3: TGCAGTGCTATAACAGGTCCGCTTTCGGGCGAGCAGTACGTC. It codes for CSAITGPLSGEQYV.

With regard to this clonotype: This may stem from a read error, because a much larger clone lies one nucleotide away. This sequence joins TRBV7-8 and TRBJ1-5, with D uncertain. There are 15 residues in the CDR3. V lost 5 bases, J lost 0 bases, and 11 bases lay in between. The germline gives CDR1 SGHVS, CDR2 FQNEAQ. The CDR3 sequence is CASSSLMVSNQPQHF. CDR3 bases: TGTGCCAGCAGCAGCCTCATGGTTAGCAATCAGCCCCAGCATTTT. Full variable domain (rest looked up from reference TRBV7-8 and TRBJ1-5): GAGVSQSPRYKVAKRGQDVALRCDPISGHVSLFWYQQALGQGPEFLTYFQNEAQLDKSGLPSDRFFAERPEGSVSTLKIQRTQQEDSAVYLCASSSLMVSNQPQHFGDGTRLSIL.

CDR3 nucleotide sequence: TGTGCCAGCAGTTTCCGGGACGCCTATGGCTACACCTTC. This codes for CASSFRDAYGYTF. The chain joins TRBV12-3 or TRBV12-4 to TRBJ1-2; possibly TRBD1 for D (5 bases). The CDR3 totals 13 residues. Between the trimmed V and J ends, which lost 3 bases and 4 bases, there was a span of 9 bases.

This clonotype was found many times. V usage is TRBV7-8 and J usage is TRBJ2-2; D remains unclear. The germline V gene has CDR1 SGHVS and CDR2 FQNEAQ. The CDR3 loop spans 13 amino acids. V was shortened by 1 base and J by 4 bases, with 4 bases between the two germline ends. The CDR3 DNA follows: TGTGCCAGCAGCTTAGACAGCACCGGGGAGCTGTTTTTT. Its protein product is CASSLDSTGELFF.

This clonotype was seen many times. This sequence joins TRBV4-2 and TRBJ1-5, with no clear D. The length of the CDR3 is 15 residues. Germline loops: CDR1 LGHNA, CDR2 YNFKEQ. The V gene lost 0 bases and the J gene lost 5 bases, with 11 bases spanning the gap. CDR3: CASSQDGVGDQPQHF. In DNA, the CDR3 is TGTGCCAGCAGCCAAGACGGCGTAGGAGATCAGCCCCAGCATTTT.

This clonotype has ten or more counts. The chain couples TRBV5-1 to TRBJ2-1; D ambiguous. Germline lookup yields CDR1 SGHRS and CDR2 YFSETQ. Trimming took off 0 bases at V and 5 bases at J, with 12 bases between the two ends. The CDR3 consists of 15 residues. CDR3 nucleotide sequence: TGCGCCAGCAGCTTGGCAGTCCTAACAAACAATGAGCAGTTCTTC. Its translation is CASSLAVLTNNEQFF.

This clonotype was recorded at least ten times. The chain combines TRBV7-8 with TRBJ2-5; D may be TRBD1 (6 bases). CDR3 length: 13 amino acids. Per the germline V gene, CDR1 is SGHVS and CDR2 is FQNEAQ. With 1 base removed from V and 5 bases from J, the gap between germline ends came to 8 bases. The CDR3 sequence: CASSLETGETQYF. The DNA for the CDR3 is TGTGCCAGCAGCTTAGAAACAGGGGAGACCCAGTACTTC.

The table lists this clonotype with many counts. The CDR3 DNA reads TGCGCCAGCAGCTTGGCCCGTCTAGCGGGGGGAGAGACCCAGTACTTC. Its protein product is CASSLARLAGGETQYF. This sequence joins TRBV5-1 and TRBJ2-5; 11 bases match TRBD2. J gave up 4 bases and V 0 bases, and 5 bases lay outside the gene matches. This CDR3 has 16 amino acids. Germline lookup yields CDR1 SGHRS and CDR2 YFSETQ.

The V gene is TRBV4-3, the J gene TRBJ2-3, with unresolved D. The CDR3 is made up of 14 amino acids. Trimming took 0 bases from V and 4 from J, leaving 8 bases between them. Germline V gene sequence: CDR1 LGHNA, CDR2 YSLEER. For the CDR3, the DNA is TGCGCCAGCAGCCAAGATGTCCTAGCAGATACGCAGTATTTT. Residues: CASSQDVLADTQYF.

Ten or more counts support this clonotype. This chain links TRBV7-2 with TRBJ1-2; D uncertain. Trimming shortened V by 5 bases and J by 8 bases, and 15 bases separated the two germline ends. Germline CDR1 is SGHTA and CDR2 is FQGNSA. CDR3 length equals 13 residues. Here the CDR3 DNA reads TGTGCCAGCAGCCCCCGGCGTGACGCGGGCTACACCTTC. Protein product: CASSPRRDAGYTF.

This clonotype came up many times. V usage is TRBV10-3 and J usage is TRBJ2-3; 11 bases are a match to TRBD2. Germline values: CDR1 ENHRY, CDR2 SYGVKD. CDR3 length equals 17 residues. V dropped 7 bases and J dropped 1; count of bases not matched to a gene: 10. The CDR3 region is CAINPGLAVPGTDTQYF. The CDR3 DNA reads TGTGCCATCAACCCGGGACTAGCGGTTCCTGGCACAGATACGCAGTATTTT.

As for this clonotype: This may be a read error, as it is one base from a much larger clone. The V gene is TRBV6-1, the J gene TRBJ1-4, with a tentative D call TRBD1 (5 bases). From germline, CDR1 is MNHNS and CDR2 SASEGT. The CDR3 runs to 14 residues. Trimming shortened V by 6 bases and J by 12 bases, and 20 bases separated the two germline ends. The CDR3: CASSDTGFITELFF. The CDR3 region has the DNA TGTGCCAGCAGCGATACAGGTTTCATCACGGAACTGTTTTTT.

This clonotype was recorded many times. V and J are TRBV7-2 and TRBJ2-2, with D unresolved. This CDR3 contains 14 residues. CDR1 is SGHTA, CDR2 FQGNSA, per germline. The V end was cut by 1 base, the J end by 5 bases, with 8 bases between. This CDR3 is CASSLVGLTGELFF. In DNA form, the CDR3 reads TGTGCCAGCAGCTTAGTAGGGTTAACCGGGGAGCTGTTTTTT.

The sample holds a few counts of this clonotype. The chain has TRBV11-2 and TRBJ2-7; 9 nucleotides match TRBD2. After removal of 5 bases from V and 6 bases from J, the junction contained 20 bases not matched to a gene. This CDR3 has 18 residues. Germline values: CDR1 SGHAT, CDR2 FQNNGV. CDR3 in DNA: TGTGCCAGCAGCCCTCTTCCCCCTGCTAGCGGGGTATTGGGCGAGCAGTACGTC. Translating it yields CASSPLPPASGVLGEQYV.

This clonotype was found many times. V is TRBV2 and J is TRBJ2-3; D possibly corresponds to TRBD2 (7 bases). The CDR3 has 15 residues. The ends were cut back, 3 bases at V and 0 bases at J, with 10 bases in the middle. Germline lookup yields CDR1 SNHLY and CDR2 FYNNEI. The CDR3 coding sequence is TGTGCCAGCAGTGACGGGGGGCCCAGCACAGATACGCAGTATTTT. This gives the protein CASSDGGPSTDTQYF. Variable domain in full (rest from reference TRBV2 and TRBJ2-3): EPEVTQTPSHQVTQMGQEVILRCVPISNHLYFYWYRQILGQKVEFLVSFYNNEISEKSEIFDDQFSVERPDGSNFTLKIRSTKLEDSAMYFCASSDGGPSTDTQYFGPGTRLTVL.

This clonotype was seen ten or more times. V usage is TRBV6-1 and J usage is TRBJ2-7; D perhaps matches TRBD1 (5 bases). This CDR3 has 12 residues. The germline CDR1 and CDR2 sequences are MNHNS and SASEGT. V gave up 7 bases and J gave up 0 bases, with 7 bases separating them. CDR3 nucleotide sequence: TGTGCCAGCAAGGACATCTCCTACGAGCAGTACGTC. The encoded protein is CASKDISYEQYV.